The following is a TCR beta chain sequence with its context. This record comes from a study of T cells after somatic rescue of genetic block. Assay: immunoSEQ multiplex PCR; the TCRdb copy retains only in-frame clones and omits some. The sample includes fewer than 150,000 clones, around nine tenths seen only once; the top ten take 1.4% to 1.5%. Germline V gives CDR1 KGHSH, CDR2 LQKENI. Trimming took off 3 bases at V and 6 bases at J, with 19 bases between the two ends. CDR3 length: 16 residues. Sequencing input: peripheral blood mononuclear cells (PBMCs). V and J are TRBV18 and TRBJ2-3, with D maybe TRBD2 (5 bases). The source is a woman under 30. The CDR3 is CASSPLPGRQPDTQYF. The CDR3 region has the DNA TGTGCCAGCTCACCCCTCCCGGGAAGGCAACCGGATACGCAGTATTTT. The full variable domain, completed using reference TRBV18 and TRBJ2-3, is NAGVMQNPRHLVRRRGQEARLRCSPMKGHSHVYWYRQLPEEGLKFMVYLQKENIIDESGMPKERFSAEFPKEGPSILRIQQVVRGDSAAYFCASSPLPGRQPDTQYFGPGTRLTVL.